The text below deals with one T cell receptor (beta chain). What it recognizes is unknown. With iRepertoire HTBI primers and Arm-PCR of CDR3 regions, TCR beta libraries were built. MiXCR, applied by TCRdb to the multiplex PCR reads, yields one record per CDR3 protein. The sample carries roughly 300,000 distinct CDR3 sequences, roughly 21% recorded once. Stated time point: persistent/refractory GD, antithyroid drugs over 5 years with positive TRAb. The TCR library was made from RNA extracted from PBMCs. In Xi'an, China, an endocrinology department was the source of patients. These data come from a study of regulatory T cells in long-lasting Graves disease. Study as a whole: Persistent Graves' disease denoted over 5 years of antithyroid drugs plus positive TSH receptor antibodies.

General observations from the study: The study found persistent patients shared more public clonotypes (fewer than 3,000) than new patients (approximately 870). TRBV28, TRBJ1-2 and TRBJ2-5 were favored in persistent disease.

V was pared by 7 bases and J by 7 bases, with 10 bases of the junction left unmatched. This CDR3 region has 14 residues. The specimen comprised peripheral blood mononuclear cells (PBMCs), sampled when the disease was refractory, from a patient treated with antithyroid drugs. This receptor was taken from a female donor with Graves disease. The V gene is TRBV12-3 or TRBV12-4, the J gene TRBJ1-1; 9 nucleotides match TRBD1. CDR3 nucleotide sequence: TGTGCCAGCACCGCCGGGACAGGGCGAAATGAAGCTTTCTTT. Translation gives CASTAGTGRNEAFF.